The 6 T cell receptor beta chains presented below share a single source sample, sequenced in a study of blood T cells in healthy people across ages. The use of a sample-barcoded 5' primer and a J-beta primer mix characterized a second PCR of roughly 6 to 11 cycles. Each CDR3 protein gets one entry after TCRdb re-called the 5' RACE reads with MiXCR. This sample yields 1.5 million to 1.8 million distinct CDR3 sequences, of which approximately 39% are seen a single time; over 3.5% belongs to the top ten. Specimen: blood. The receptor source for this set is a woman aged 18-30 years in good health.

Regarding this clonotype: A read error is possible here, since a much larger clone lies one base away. The CDR3 sequence is CASSQYGQVRSEQYF. The CDR3 region has the DNA TGTGCCAGCAGCCAATACGGACAGGTGCGGAGCGAGCAGTACTTC. The V call is TRBV4-2, the J call TRBJ2-7; 7 nucleotides line up with TRBD1. The CDR3 sequence is 15 residues long. Germline V gives CDR1 LGHNA, CDR2 YNFKEQ. The trim removed 2 bases at V and 6 bases at J, leaving 10 bases unmatched.

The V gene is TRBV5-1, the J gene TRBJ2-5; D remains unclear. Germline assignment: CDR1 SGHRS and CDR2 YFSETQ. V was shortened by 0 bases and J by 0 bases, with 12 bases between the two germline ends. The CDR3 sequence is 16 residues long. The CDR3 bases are TGCGCCAGCAGCTTGGGCCGGTGGGTAAACCAAGAGACCCAGTACTTC. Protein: CASSLGRWVNQETQYF.

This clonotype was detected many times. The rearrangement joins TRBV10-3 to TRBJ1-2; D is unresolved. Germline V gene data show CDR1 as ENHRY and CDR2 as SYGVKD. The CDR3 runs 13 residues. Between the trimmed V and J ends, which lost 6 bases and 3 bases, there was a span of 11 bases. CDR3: CAIRNPGYYGYTF. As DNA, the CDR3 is TGTGCCATCAGGAATCCCGGTTACTATGGCTACACCTTC.

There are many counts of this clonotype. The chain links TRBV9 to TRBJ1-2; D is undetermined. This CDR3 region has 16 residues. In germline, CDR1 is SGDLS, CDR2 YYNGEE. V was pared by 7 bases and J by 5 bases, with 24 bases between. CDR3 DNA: TGTGCCAGCTCTCGGGGTCGCGGAGAGGGCCTTTATGGCTACACCTTC. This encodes CASSRGRGEGLYGYTF.

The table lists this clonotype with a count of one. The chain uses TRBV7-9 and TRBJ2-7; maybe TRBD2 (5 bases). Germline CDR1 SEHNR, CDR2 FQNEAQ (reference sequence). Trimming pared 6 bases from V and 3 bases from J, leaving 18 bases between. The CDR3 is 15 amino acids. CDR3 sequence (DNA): TGTGCCAGCAGTCCCTCGGCGGGTGAGTTCTACGAGCAGTACTTC. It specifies CASSPSAGEFYEQYF.

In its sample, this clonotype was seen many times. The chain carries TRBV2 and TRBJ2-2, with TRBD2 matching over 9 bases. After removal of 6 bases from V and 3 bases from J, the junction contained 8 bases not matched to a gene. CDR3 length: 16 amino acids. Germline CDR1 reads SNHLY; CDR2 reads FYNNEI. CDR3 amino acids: CASRGRLAAYTGELFF. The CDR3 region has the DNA TGTGCCAGCAGGGGACGACTAGCGGCCTACACCGGGGAGCTGTTTTTT.